Sequencing of this T cell receptor (beta chain) was carried out in a study of T-cell reconstitution after alpha-beta-depleted transplantation in children. Germline loops: CDR1 SEHNR, CDR2 FQNEAQ (reference sequence). The V and J ends lost 5 bases and 0 bases, in that order; junction bases with no gene match: 9. This CDR3 has 17 amino acids. Preparing the TCRbeta library involved the use of unique molecular identifiers. Each CDR3 protein is one row after TCRdb ran MiXCR on the PCR reads. Of around 600,000 distinct CDR3 sequences in the sample, 23% were seen once. This receptor was identified in a boy under two years old who had a stem cell transplant for acute myeloid leukemia, so the T cells may come from the graft donor. This chain links TRBV7-9 with TRBJ2-1; 8 bases fit TRBD1. Material: PBMCs, mostly from graft donor cells, obtained 360 days after TCRalphabeta/CD19-depleted stem cell transplant. CDR3 bases: TGTGCCAGCAGCGCTCGGAGCACAGGGGGCTCCTACAATGAGCAGTTCTTC. This gives the protein CASSARSTGGSYNEQFF.